Shown below are 7 T cell receptor beta chains from a single sample sequenced in a study of metastatic and nonmetastatic thyroid tumors. Thyroid surgery was performed in patients who had received no treatment beforehand. MiXCR reprocessed the PCR reads for TCRdb. Of 30,000 to 35,000 clones in the sample, around a sixth were seen once. Sequencing input: blood. The source of these receptors is a female donor with papillary thyroid cancer or a benign thyroid nodule (not recorded which). Some clones in this sample may be carry-over from other donors' samples.

About this clone itself: This may be a read error: a much more frequent sequence differs by one nucleotide. Other DNA sequences in this sample translate to the same CDR3. The chain is built from TRBV7-9 and TRBJ1-1; D not resolved. The germline V and J ends were trimmed by 8 bases and 5 bases, with 12 bases remaining between them. Germline lookup yields CDR1 SEHNR and CDR2 FQNEAQ (reference sequence). The CDR3 contains 12 residues. CDR3 in DNA: TGTGCCAGCGGACTTATGGGGACTGAAGCTTTCTTT. It is translated as CASGLMGTEAFF.

This clone has only one observation. A read error may account for a junction end that differs from germline. This chain links TRBV5-1 with TRBJ2-1; the D gene is possibly TRBD1 (6 bases). The CDR3 loop spans 15 amino acids. CDR1 is SGHRS, CDR2 YFSETQ, per germline. CDR3 DNA sequence: TGCGACAGCAGCCACGAGGGGGACCCCGACAATGAGCAGTTCTTC. Its protein is CDSSHEGDPDNEQFF. Based on the CDR3 plus reference TRBV5-1 and TRBJ2-1, the full variable domain is KAGVTQTPRYLIKTRGQQVTLSCSPISGHRSVSWYQQTPGQGLQFLFEYFSETQRNKGNFPGRFSGRQFSNSRSEMNVSTLELGDSALYLCDSSHEGDPDNEQFFGPGTRLTVL.

This clone was counted many times. The rearrangement links TRBV7-2 to TRBJ2-7; 13 bases map to TRBD2. The CDR3 runs to 17 residues. The V gene end was trimmed by 3 bases and the J gene end by 2 bases; junction bases not matched to a gene: 7. Looked up from germline, CDR1 is SGHTA and CDR2 is FQGNSA. The CDR3 bases are TGTGCCAGCAGCTTCGCCCCGGGACTAGCGGGAACCTACGAGCAGTACTTC. This encodes CASSFAPGLAGTYEQYF.

In this sample, this clone turned up many times. V gene TRBV6-1 combines with J gene TRBJ1-1, with D uncertain. Germline CDR1 and CDR2: MNHNS and SASEGT. The length of the CDR3 is 12 residues. Trimming removed 8 bases from V and 8 bases from J, with 15 bases in between. As DNA, the CDR3 is TGTGCCAGCGGGTCGGGAAAGAGCGAAGCTTTCTTT. Translated, it gives CASGSGKSEAFF.

J is TRBJ2-2 and V is TRBV30, with a weak D call TRBD2 (5 bases). Trimming took 5 bases from V and 6 from J, leaving 10 bases between them. This CDR3 comprises 12 residues. Germline V gene lookup returns CDR1 GTSNPN and CDR2 SVGIG (reference sequence). CDR3 DNA sequence: TGTGCCTGGTGGAGAGGGCCCGGGGAGCTGTTTTTT. It is translated as CAWWRGPGELFF.

At least ten counts were recorded for this clone. The chain has TRBV5-1 and TRBJ2-2, with D hard to call. The V gene lost 1 base and the J gene lost 4 bases, with 14 bases spanning the gap. Per germline, CDR1 SGHRS and CDR2 YFSETQ. The CDR3 loop spans 16 amino acids. The DNA for the CDR3 is TGCGCCAGCAGCTTGCTTGCGATATCGGGCACCGGGGAGCTGTTTTTT. Its protein is CASSLLAISGTGELFF.

This clone was picked up many times. The chain recombines TRBV30 with TRBJ1-1; D unclear. In germline, CDR1 is GTSNPN, CDR2 SVGIG (reference sequence). V was clipped by 5 bases and J by 1 base, with 5 bases between them. The CDR3 extends over 11 amino acids. Here the CDR3 reads CAWDANTEAFF. The CDR3 DNA reads TGTGCCTGGGACGCGAACACTGAAGCTTTCTTT.